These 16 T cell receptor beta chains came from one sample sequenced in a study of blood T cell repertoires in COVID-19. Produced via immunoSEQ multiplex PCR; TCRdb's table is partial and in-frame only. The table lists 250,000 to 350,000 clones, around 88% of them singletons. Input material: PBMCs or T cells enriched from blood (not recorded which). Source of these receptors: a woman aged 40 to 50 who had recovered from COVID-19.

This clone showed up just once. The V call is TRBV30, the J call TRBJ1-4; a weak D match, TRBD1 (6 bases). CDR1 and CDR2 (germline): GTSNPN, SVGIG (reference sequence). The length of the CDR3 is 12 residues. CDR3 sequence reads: CAPGPRGEKLFF. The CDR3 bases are TGTGCTCCCGGGCCCAGGGGTGAAAAACTGTTTTTT.

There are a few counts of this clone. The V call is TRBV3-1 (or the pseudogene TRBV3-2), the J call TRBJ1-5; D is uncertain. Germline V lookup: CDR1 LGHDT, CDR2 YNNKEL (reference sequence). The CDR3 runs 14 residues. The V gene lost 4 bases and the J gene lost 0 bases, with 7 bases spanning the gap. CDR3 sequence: CASSLDNSNQPQHF. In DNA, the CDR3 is TGTGCCAGCAGCCTAGACAATAGCAATCAGCCCCAGCATTTT.

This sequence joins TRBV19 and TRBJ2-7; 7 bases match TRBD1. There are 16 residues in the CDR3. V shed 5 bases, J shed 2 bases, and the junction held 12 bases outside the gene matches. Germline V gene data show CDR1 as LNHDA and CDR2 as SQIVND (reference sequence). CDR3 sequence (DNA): TGTGCCAGTAGTCCGCGTCCGGGACAGCGAACCTACGAGCAGTACTTC. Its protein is CASSPRPGQRTYEQYF. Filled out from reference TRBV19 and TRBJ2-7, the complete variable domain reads DGGITQSPKYLFRKEGQNVTLSCEQNLNHDAMYWYRQDPGQGLRLIYYSQIVNDFQKGDIAEGYSVSREKKESFPLTVTSAQKNPTAFYLCASSPRPGQRTYEQYFGPGTRLTVT.

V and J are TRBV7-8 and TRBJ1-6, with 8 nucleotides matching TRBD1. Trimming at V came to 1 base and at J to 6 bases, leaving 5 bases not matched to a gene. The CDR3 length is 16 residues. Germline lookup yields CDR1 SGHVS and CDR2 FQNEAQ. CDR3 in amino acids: CASSLGDRLFNSPLHF. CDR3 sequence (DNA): TGTGCCAGCAGCTTAGGGGACAGGCTATTTAATTCACCCCTCCACTTT.

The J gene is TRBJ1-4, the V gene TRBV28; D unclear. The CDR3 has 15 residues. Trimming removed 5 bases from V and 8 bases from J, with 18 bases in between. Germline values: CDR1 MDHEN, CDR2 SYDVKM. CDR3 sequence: CASSSLLNPGEKLFF. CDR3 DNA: TGTGCCAGCAGTAGCCTCTTAAACCCGGGGGAAAAACTGTTTTTT. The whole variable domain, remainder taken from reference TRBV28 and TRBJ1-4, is DVKVTQSSRYLVKRTGEKVFLECVQDMDHENMFWYRQDPGLGLRLIYFSYDVKMKEKGDIPEGYSVSREKKERFSLILESASTNQTSMYLCASSSLLNPGEKLFFGSGTQLSVL.

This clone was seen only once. The CDR3 DNA reads as TGTGCCAGTAGTATGGGGCACAGTTCGGAGACCCAGTACTTC. It encodes CASSMGHSSETQYF. The chain joins TRBV19 to TRBJ2-5; D might be TRBD1 (5 bases). The CDR3 runs 14 residues. The germline CDR1 and CDR2 sequences are LNHDA and SQIVND (reference sequence). V was clipped by 3 bases and J by 5 bases, with 13 bases between them.

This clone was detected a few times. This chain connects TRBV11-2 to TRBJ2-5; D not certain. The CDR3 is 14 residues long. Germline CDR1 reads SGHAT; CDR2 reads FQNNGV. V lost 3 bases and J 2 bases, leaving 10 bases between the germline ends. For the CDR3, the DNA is TGTGCCAGCAGCTTTCAGTCTCTTCAAGAGACCCAGTACTTC. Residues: CASSFQSLQETQYF.

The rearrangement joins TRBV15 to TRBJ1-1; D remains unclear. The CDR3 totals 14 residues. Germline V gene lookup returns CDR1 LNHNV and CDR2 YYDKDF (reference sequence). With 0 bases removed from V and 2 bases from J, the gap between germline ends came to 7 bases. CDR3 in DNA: TGTGCCACCAGCAGAGATAAGCTTAACACTGAAGCTTTCTTT. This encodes CATSRDKLNTEAFF.

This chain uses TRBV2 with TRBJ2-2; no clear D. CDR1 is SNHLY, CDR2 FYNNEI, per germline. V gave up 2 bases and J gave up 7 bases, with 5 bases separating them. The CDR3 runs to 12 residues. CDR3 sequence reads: CASSETGGELFF. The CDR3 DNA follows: TGTGCCAGCAGTGAAACGGGCGGGGAGCTGTTTTTT.

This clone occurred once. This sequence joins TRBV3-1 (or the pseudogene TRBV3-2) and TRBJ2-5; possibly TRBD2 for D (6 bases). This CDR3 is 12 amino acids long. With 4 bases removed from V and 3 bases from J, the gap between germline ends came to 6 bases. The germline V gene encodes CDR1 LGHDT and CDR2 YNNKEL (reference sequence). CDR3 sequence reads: CASSRTKETQYF. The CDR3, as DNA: TGTGCCAGCAGCCGGACTAAAGAGACCCAGTACTTC.

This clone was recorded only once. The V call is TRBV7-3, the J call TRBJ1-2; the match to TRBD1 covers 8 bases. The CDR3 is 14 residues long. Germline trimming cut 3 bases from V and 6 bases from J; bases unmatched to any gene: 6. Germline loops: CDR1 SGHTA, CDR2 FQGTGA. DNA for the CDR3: TGTGCCAGCAGCTTCCCAGACAGGGGTCATGGCTACACCTTC. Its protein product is CASSFPDRGHGYTF.

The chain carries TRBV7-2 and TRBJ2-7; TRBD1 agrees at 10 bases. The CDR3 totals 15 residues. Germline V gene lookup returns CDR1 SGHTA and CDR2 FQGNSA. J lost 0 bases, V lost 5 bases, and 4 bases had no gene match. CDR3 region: CASSPDRGASYEQYF. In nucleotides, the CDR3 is TGTGCCAGCAGCCCGGACAGGGGGGCCTCCTACGAGCAGTACTTC.

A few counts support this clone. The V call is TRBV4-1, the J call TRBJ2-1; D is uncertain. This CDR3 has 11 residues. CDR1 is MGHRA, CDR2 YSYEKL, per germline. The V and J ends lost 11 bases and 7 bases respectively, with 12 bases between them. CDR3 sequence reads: CACSNYNEQFF. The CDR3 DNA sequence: TGCGCCTGTTCTAATTATAATGAGCAGTTCTTC.

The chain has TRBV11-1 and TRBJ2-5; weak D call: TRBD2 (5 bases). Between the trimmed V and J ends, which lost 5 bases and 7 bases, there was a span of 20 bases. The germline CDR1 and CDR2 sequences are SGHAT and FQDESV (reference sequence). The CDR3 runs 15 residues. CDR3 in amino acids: CASSPERTGMGTQYF. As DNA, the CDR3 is TGTGCCAGCAGCCCTGAGCGCACCGGGATGGGGACCCAGTACTTC.

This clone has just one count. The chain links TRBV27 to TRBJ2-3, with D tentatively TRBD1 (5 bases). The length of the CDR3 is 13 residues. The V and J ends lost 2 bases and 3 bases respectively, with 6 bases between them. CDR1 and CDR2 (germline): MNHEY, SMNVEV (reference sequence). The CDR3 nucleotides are TGTGCCAGCAGTTTACCAGGGACAGATACGCAGTATTTT. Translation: CASSLPGTDTQYF.

The CDR3 sequence: CASSSFDRESTDTQYF. CDR3 bases: TGTGCCAGCAGCTCCTTTGACAGGGAGAGTACAGATACGCAGTATTTT. V gene TRBV7-3 combines with J gene TRBJ2-3; TRBD1 aligns across 7 bases. Germline CDR1 is SGHTA and CDR2 is FQGTGA. CDR3 length: 16 residues. V was pared by 4 bases and J by 3 bases, with 10 bases of the junction left unmatched.